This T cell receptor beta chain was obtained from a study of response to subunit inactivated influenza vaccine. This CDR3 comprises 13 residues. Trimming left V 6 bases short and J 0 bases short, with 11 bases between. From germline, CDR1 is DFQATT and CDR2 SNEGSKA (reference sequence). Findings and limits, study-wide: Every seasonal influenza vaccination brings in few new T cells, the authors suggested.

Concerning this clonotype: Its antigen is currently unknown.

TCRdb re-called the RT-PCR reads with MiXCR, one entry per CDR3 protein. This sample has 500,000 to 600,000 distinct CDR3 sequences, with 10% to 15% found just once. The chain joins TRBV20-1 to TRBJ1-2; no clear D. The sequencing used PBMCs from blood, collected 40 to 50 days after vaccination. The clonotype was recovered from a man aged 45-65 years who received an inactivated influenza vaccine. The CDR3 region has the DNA TGCAGTGCCGCCGCAGGCACTAACTATGGCTACACCTTC. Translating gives CSAAAGTNYGYTF.